What follows are 23 T cell receptor beta chains derived from one specimen sequenced in a study of blood T cell repertoires in COVID-19. Profiling relied on immunoSEQ multiplex PCR, and the TCRdb table lists in-frame clones only, not all of them. This table holds 290,000 or so clones, about nine tenths found once. Sequencing was done on a sample of PBMCs or T cells enriched from blood (not recorded which). These receptors all come from a woman in her 30s who had recovered from COVID-19.

The rearrangement links TRBV6-5 to TRBJ1-6; weak D call: TRBD1 (5 bases). V dropped 4 bases and J dropped 10 bases, with 8 bases sitting between them. The CDR3 is 12 residues long. Germline CDR1 reads MNHEY; CDR2 reads SVGAGI. The CDR3 DNA sequence: TGTGCCAGCAGTTTGGGGGGATCACCCCTCCACTTT. This gives the protein CASSLGGSPLHF.

This clone was seen only once. The chain joins TRBV13 to TRBJ1-1; D gene ambiguous. This CDR3 is 15 amino acids long. Germline V gene sequence: CDR1 PRHDT, CDR2 FYEKMQ (reference sequence). The V gene lost 6 bases and the J gene lost 0 bases, with 14 bases spanning the gap. The DNA for the CDR3 is TGTGCCAGCAGTGGAAATACAGAGATGAACACTGAAGCTTTCTTT. This encodes CASSGNTEMNTEAFF.

For this clone: This specimen includes other DNA sequences encoding the same CDR3. This chain links TRBV5-1 with TRBJ1-2; maybe TRBD1 (6 bases). V lost 4 bases and J 5 bases, leaving 9 bases between the germline ends. The V gene's germline CDR1 is SGHRS and CDR2 YFSETQ. The CDR3 totals 12 residues. CDR3 in amino acids: CASSRTDYGYTF. CDR3 nucleotides: TGCGCCAGCAGCCGGACAGATTATGGCTACACCTTC.

This chain joins TRBV3-1 (or the pseudogene TRBV3-2) and TRBJ1-1; D is unresolved. Germline V gene data show CDR1 as LGHDT and CDR2 as YNNKEL (reference sequence). The CDR3 contains 13 residues. V was cut by 1 base and J by 2 bases, with 5 bases left in between. The CDR3 sequence: CASSQVQNTEAFF. The CDR3 coding sequence is TGTGCCAGCAGCCAAGTCCAAAACACTGAAGCTTTCTTT.

V gene TRBV28 combines with J gene TRBJ2-2; D is perhaps TRBD2 (5 bases). CDR1 and CDR2 (germline): MDHEN, SYDVKM. The V end lost 3 bases, the J end lost 4 bases, and 12 bases lay between the germline ends. This CDR3 comprises 15 residues. The CDR3 bases are TGTGCCAGCAGTTTTCAGAGGGTTAGCACCGGGGAGCTGTTTTTT. This translates into CASSFQRVSTGELFF.

J is TRBJ2-1 and V is TRBV9, with 7 bases identical to TRBD1. J was trimmed by 6 bases and V by 3 bases; bases with no gene match: 9. Germline V lookup: CDR1 SGDLS, CDR2 YYNGEE. This CDR3 is 15 amino acids long. The CDR3 sequence is CASSAHSTGVNEQFF. CDR3 nucleotide sequence: TGTGCCAGCAGCGCCCACTCAACAGGGGTCAATGAGCAGTTCTTC.

The chain uses TRBV27 and TRBJ2-1; D is perhaps TRBD2 (6 bases). Trimming took off 2 bases at V and 5 bases at J, with 13 bases between the two ends. The CDR3 runs to 15 residues. Germline CDR1 MNHEY, CDR2 SMNVEV (reference sequence). CDR3 nucleotides: TGTGCCAGCAGTTTAGGAGGGATCGGAAACAATGAGCAGTTCTTC. It codes for CASSLGGIGNNEQFF.

The V and J genes are TRBV5-1 and TRBJ2-1, with TRBD2 matching over 14 bases. The V and J ends lost 6 bases and 7 bases, in that order; junction bases with no gene match: 9. CDR3 length: 16 residues. Germline V gene sequence: CDR1 SGHRS, CDR2 YFSETQ. In DNA form, the CDR3 reads TGCGCCAGCACCCAGGGACTAGCGGGAGACGGGAATGAGCAGTTCTTC. Translating gives CASTQGLAGDGNEQFF.

This clone was seen once. The chain recombines TRBV29-1 with TRBJ1-1; 8 bases align to TRBD1. The trim removed 5 bases at V and 0 bases at J, leaving 5 bases unmatched. Looked up from germline, CDR1 is SQVTM and CDR2 is ANQGSEA. The CDR3 contains 14 residues. CDR3 loop: CSVHKTGVNTEAFF. CDR3 DNA: TGCAGCGTTCACAAGACAGGGGTGAACACTGAAGCTTTCTTT.

The chain carries TRBV5-1 and TRBJ2-1, with D perhaps matching TRBD1 (6 bases). Germline CDR1 SGHRS, CDR2 YFSETQ. The CDR3 spans 15 residues. V was cut by 3 bases and J by 2 bases, with 12 bases left in between. DNA of the CDR3: TGCGCCAGCAGCTCCGAACAGGGCCCCTACAATGAGCAGTTCTTC. Protein product: CASSSEQGPYNEQFF.

This clone was counted once. The chain joins TRBV7-9 to TRBJ1-2; 7 nucleotides align to TRBD1. The CDR3 is 14 amino acids. Per germline, CDR1 SEHNR and CDR2 FQNEAQ (reference sequence). V dropped 5 bases and J dropped 2; count of bases not matched to a gene: 5. The CDR3 protein is CASSHSTGNYGYTF. CDR3 DNA sequence: TGTGCCAGCAGCCACTCGACAGGGAACTATGGCTACACCTTC.

The V call is TRBV5-1, the J call TRBJ2-2; tentatively, D is TRBD2 (5 bases). The germline V gene has CDR1 SGHRS and CDR2 YFSETQ. This CDR3 comprises 13 residues. V lost 7 bases to trimming and J lost 1 base, with 8 bases between them. CDR3 in DNA: TGCGCCAGCTTTGGAGGGAACACCGGGGAGCTGTTTTTT. Protein: CASFGGNTGELFF.

V is TRBV2 and J is TRBJ1-1; no clear D gene. The germline V and J ends were trimmed by 7 bases and 1 base, with 7 bases remaining between them. CDR1 and CDR2 (germline): SNHLY, FYNNEI. The CDR3 runs to 12 residues. The CDR3 DNA is TGTGCCAGCACAGGCGAGAACACTGAAGCTTTCTTT. Amino acids: CASTGENTEAFF.

The CDR3 sequence: CASSLSIGTGRNEQYF. Here the CDR3 DNA reads TGTGCCAGCAGTTTATCAATCGGGACAGGGAGGAACGAGCAGTACTTC. This chain links TRBV28 with TRBJ2-7, with 9 bases matching TRBD1. Germline CDR1 MDHEN, CDR2 SYDVKM. The trim removed 1 base at V and 5 bases at J, leaving 9 bases unmatched. CDR3 length: 16 amino acids.

The J gene is TRBJ1-2, the V gene TRBV3-1 (or the pseudogene TRBV3-2); D is unresolved. V was pared by 5 bases and J by 6 bases, with 10 bases between. This CDR3 is 12 amino acids long. The germline CDR1 and CDR2 sequences are LGHDT and YNNKEL (reference sequence). CDR3 amino acids: CASSFRENGYTF. The CDR3 nucleotides are TGTGCCAGCAGCTTTAGGGAGAATGGCTACACCTTC.

This clone was detected once. V is TRBV2 and J is TRBJ2-7; D is undetermined. Germline V CDR1 and CDR2: SNHLY, FYNNEI. The CDR3 is 15 amino acids. The ends were cut back, 2 bases at V and 3 bases at J, with 14 bases in the middle. DNA for the CDR3: TGTGCCAGCAGTGAACTTGTCAGGCCCATCTACGAGCAGTACTTC. Its protein is CASSELVRPIYEQYF.

The chain has TRBV18 and TRBJ2-5, with 10 bases lining up with TRBD2. The ends lost 3 bases at V and 5 bases at J; junction bases unmatched: 6. The germline V gene encodes CDR1 KGHSH and CDR2 LQKENI. The CDR3 has 15 residues. CDR3 residues: CASSPPGLASETQYF. The CDR3 DNA reads as TGTGCCAGCTCACCTCCGGGACTAGCGTCTGAGACCCAGTACTTC.

The rearrangement links TRBV5-1 to TRBJ2-1; 8 positions agree with TRBD1. The trim removed 0 bases at V and 7 bases at J, leaving 6 bases unmatched. Germline assignment: CDR1 SGHRS and CDR2 YFSETQ. The CDR3 is 15 amino acids. CDR3: CASSLDQGALNEQFF. CDR3 nucleotides: TGCGCCAGCAGCTTGGACCAGGGGGCGCTTAATGAGCAGTTCTTC.

This clone was recorded only once. V and J are TRBV11-2 and TRBJ2-1; possibly TRBD2 for D (6 bases). This CDR3 has 17 amino acids. Trimming stripped 5 bases from V and 1 base from J, with 18 bases between. Germline assignment: CDR1 SGHAT and CDR2 FQNNGV. The CDR3 region is CASSARRARLSYNEQFF. The CDR3 DNA follows: TGTGCCAGCAGCGCACGGAGGGCGAGACTGTCCTACAATGAGCAGTTCTTC.

The chain links TRBV6-5 to TRBJ1-4; D unclear. CDR3 length equals 11 residues. Germline CDR1 MNHEY, CDR2 SVGAGI. Trimming removed 9 bases at V and 5 bases at J, with 7 bases between. The CDR3 nucleotides read TGTGCCAGTGACACGAATGAAAAACTGTTTTTT. It yields the protein CASDTNEKLFF.

This clone came up a few times. The chain links TRBV9 to TRBJ1-1; 8 bases are shared with TRBD1. V lost 5 bases, J lost 4 bases, and 4 bases stayed unmatched. Germline CDR1 reads SGDLS; CDR2 reads YYNGEE. The CDR3 contains 13 residues. Here the CDR3 DNA reads TGTGCCAGCAGGGCACAGGGGGTCACTGAAGCTTTCTTT. This sequence encodes CASRAQGVTEAFF.

The gene calls are TRBV15 and TRBJ2-7, with D unresolved. This CDR3 is built from 15 residues. Trimming removed 3 bases at V and 0 bases at J, with 12 bases between. CDR1 is LNHNV and CDR2 is YYDKDF in the germline V gene (reference sequence). Here the CDR3 DNA reads TGTGCCACCAGCAGTGCTGACACCTTCTCCTACGAGCAGTACTTC. This codes for CATSSADTFSYEQYF. The full variable domain, rest sourced from reference TRBV15 and TRBJ2-7, is DAMVIQNPRYQVTQFGKPVTLSCSQTLNHNVMYWYQQKSSQAPKLLFHYYDKDFNNEADTPDNFQSRRPNTSFCFLDIRSPGLGDTAMYLCATSSADTFSYEQYFGPGTRLTVT.

The chain uses TRBV9 and TRBJ2-3; D remains ambiguous. Germline V gene data show CDR1 as SGDLS and CDR2 as YYNGEE. V was trimmed by 0 bases and J by 6 bases, leaving 14 bases between them. This CDR3 region has 15 residues. CDR3 loop: CASSVGVSPSDTQYF. DNA of the CDR3: TGTGCCAGCAGCGTAGGAGTTTCTCCGTCGGATACGCAGTATTTT.